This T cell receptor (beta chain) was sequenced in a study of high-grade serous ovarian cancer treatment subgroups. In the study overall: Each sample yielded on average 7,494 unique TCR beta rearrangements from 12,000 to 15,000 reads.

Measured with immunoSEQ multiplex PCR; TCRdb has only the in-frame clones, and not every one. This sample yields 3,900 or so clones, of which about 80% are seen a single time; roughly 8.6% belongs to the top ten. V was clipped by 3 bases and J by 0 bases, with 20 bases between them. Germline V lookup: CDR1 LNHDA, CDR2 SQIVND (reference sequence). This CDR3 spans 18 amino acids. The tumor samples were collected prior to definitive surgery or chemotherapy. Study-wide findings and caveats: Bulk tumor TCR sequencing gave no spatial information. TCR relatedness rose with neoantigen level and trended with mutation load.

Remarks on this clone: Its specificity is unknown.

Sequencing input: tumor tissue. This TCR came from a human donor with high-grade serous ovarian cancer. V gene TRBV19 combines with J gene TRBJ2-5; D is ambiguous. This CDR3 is CASSMGPYGTTYQETQYF. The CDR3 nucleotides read TGTGCCAGTAGTATGGGCCCCTACGGAACTACGTACCAAGAGACCCAGTACTTC.